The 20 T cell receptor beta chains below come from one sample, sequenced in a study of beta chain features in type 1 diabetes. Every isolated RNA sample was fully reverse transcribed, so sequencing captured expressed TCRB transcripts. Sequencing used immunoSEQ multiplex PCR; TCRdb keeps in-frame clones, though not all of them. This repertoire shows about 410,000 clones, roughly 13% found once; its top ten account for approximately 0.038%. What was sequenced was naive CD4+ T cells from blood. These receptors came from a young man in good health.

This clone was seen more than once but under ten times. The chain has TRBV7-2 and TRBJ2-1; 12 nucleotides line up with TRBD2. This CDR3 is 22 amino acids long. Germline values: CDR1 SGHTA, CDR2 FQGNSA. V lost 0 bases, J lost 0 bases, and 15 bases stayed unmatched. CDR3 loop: CASSLAILAGGPAPSSYNEQFF. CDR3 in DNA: TGTGCCAGCAGCTTAGCCATTCTAGCGGGAGGGCCCGCCCCTAGCTCCTACAATGAGCAGTTCTTC. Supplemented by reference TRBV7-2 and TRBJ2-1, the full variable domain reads GAGVSQSPSNKVTEKGKDVELRCDPISGHTALYWYRQSLGQGLEFLIYFQGNSAPDKSGLPSDRFSAERTGGSVSTLTIQRTQQEDSAVYLCASSLAILAGGPAPSSYNEQFFGPGTRLTVL.

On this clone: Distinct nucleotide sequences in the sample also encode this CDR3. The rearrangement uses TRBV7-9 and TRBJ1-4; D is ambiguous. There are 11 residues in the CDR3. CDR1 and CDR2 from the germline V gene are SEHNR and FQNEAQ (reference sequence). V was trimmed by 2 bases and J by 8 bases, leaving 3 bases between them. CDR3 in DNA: TGTGCCAGCAGCTTAACCGAAAAACTGTTTTTT. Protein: CASSLTEKLFF.

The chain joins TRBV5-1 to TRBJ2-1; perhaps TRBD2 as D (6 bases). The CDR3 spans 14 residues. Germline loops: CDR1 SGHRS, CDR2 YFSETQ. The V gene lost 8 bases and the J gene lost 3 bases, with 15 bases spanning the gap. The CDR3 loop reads CARTGTPCYNEQFF. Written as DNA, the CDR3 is TGCGCCAGGACCGGGACTCCGTGCTACAATGAGCAGTTCTTC.

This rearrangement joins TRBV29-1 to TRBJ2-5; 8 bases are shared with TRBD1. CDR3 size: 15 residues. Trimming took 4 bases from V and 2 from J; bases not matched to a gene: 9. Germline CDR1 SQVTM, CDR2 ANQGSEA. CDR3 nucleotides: TGCAGCGTTGTACCCTCCGGACAGGGACAAGAGACCCAGTACTTC. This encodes CSVVPSGQGQETQYF.

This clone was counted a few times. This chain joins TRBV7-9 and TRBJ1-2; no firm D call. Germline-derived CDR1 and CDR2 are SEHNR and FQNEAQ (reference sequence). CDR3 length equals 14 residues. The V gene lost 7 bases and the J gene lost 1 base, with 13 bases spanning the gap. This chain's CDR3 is CASTVGRNNYGYTF. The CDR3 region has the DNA TGTGCCAGCACCGTCGGGCGGAATAACTATGGCTACACCTTC.

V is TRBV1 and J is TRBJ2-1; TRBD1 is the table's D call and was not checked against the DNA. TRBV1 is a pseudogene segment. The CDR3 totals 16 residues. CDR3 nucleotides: TGCACCAGCAGCCAAAGCGTCGGGACACCTAACAATGAGCAGTTCTTC. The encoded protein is CTSSQSVGTPNNEQFF.

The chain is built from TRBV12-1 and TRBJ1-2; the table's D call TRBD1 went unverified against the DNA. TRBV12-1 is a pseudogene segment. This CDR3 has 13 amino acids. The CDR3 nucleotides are TGTGCCAGCAGCCTACGGGGACATCATGGCTACACCTTC. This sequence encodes CASSLRGHHGYTF.

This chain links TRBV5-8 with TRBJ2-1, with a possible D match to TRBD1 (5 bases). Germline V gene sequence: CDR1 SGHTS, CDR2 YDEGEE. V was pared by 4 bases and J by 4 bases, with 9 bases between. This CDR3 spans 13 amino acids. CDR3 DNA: TGTGCCAGCAGCACGACAGATTACAATGAGCAGTTCTTC. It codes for CASSTTDYNEQFF.

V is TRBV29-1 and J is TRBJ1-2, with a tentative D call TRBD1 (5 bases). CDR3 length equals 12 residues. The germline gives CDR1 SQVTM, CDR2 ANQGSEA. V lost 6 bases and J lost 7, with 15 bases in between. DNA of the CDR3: TGCAGCGTCAGCTCGGGGCTCGGTGGCTACACCTTC. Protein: CSVSSGLGGYTF.

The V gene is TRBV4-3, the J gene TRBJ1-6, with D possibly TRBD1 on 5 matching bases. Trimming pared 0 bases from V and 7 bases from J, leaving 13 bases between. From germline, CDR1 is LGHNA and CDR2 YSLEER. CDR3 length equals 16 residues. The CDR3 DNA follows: TGCGCCAGCAGCCAAGATCTAGGGACTGAGAATTCACCCCTCCACTTT. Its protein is CASSQDLGTENSPLHF.

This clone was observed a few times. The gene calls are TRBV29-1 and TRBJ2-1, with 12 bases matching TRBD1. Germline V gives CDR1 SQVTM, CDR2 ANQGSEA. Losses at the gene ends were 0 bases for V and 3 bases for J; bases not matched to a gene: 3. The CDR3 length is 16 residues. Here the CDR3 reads CSVEEWDRGLYNEQFF. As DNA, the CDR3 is TGCAGCGTTGAAGAATGGGACAGGGGGCTCTACAATGAGCAGTTCTTC.

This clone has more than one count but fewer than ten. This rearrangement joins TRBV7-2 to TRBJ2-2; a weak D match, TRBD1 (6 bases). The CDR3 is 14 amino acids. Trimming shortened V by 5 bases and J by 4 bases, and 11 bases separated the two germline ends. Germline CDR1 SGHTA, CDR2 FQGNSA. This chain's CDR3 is CASSPQGFTGELFF. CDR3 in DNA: TGTGCCAGCAGCCCACAGGGATTCACCGGGGAGCTGTTTTTT.

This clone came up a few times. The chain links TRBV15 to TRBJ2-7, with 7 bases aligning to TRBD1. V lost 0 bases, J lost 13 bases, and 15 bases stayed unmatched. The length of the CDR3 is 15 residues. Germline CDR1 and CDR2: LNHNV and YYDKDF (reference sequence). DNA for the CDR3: TGTGCCACCAGCAGAGAAGGGACAGCGACCACCATCAACTACTTC. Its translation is CATSREGTATTINYF.

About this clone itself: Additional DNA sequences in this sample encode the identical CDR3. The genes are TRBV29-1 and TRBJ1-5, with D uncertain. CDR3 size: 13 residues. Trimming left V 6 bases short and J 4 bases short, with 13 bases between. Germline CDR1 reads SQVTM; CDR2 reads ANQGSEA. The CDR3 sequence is CSVRGTPNQPQHF. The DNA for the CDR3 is TGCAGCGTGCGGGGAACCCCAAATCAGCCCCAGCATTTT.

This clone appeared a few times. CDR3 loop: CASYDWEGGEKLFF. The CDR3 DNA follows: TGTGCCAGCTACGACTGGGAGGGAGGAGAAAAACTGTTTTTT. The gene calls are TRBV7-9 and TRBJ1-4; unclear D gene. This CDR3 has 14 amino acids. Germline CDR1 reads SEHNR; CDR2 reads FQNEAQ (reference sequence). V gave up 8 bases and J gave up 8 bases, with 18 bases separating them.

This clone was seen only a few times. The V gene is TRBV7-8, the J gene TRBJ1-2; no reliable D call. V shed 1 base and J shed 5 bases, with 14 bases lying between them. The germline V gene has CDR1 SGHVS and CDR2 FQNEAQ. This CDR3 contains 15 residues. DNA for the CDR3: TGTGCCAGCAGCTTAGGTACAGAAATAATGTATGGCTACACCTTC. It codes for CASSLGTEIMYGYTF.

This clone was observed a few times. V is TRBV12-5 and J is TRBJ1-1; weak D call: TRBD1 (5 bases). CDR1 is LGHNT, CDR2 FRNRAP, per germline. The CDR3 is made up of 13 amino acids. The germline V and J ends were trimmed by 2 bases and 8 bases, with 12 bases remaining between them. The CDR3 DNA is TGTGCTAGTGGTTTGCCCGAGGGGAGAGAAGCTTTCTTT. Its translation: CASGLPEGREAFF.

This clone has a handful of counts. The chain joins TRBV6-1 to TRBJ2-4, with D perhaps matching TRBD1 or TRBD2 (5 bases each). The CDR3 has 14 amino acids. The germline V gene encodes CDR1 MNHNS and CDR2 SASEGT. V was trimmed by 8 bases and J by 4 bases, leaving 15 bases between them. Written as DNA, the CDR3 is TGTGCCAGCGCCCACGGGACGGGGAAAAACATTCAGTACTTC. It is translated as CASAHGTGKNIQYF.

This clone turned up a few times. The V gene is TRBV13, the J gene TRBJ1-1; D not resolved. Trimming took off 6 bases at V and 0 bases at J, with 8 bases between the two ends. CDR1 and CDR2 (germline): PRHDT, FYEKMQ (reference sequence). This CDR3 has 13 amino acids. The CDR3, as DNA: TGTGCCAGCAGATTTAGGGTGAACACTGAAGCTTTCTTT. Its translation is CASRFRVNTEAFF.

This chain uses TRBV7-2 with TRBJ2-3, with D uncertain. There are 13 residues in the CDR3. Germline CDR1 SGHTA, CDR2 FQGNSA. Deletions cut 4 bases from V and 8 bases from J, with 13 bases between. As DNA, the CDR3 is TGTGCCAGCAGCTCTGTGCCCGAGAGTACGCAGTATTTT. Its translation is CASSSVPESTQYF.